The T cell receptor (beta chain) described here comes from a study of T-cell memory formation after mild COVID-19. Study information: TCR clustering was largely donor specific. Study results and caveats: Of the contracting clones, CD4+ ones lay mainly in CM and EM, and CD8+ ones in EMRA. CD4/CD8 balance held among clones contracting day 15 to 85, and later expanders leaned CD4+. The pre-infection memory compartment contained some responding clones, suggesting cross-reactive memory joined.

In its sample, this clonotype was seen a few times. Its antigen is as yet unknown. TCRdb recomputed calls from the 5' RACE reads with MiXCR, one row per CDR3 protein. The table records roughly 610,000 distinct CDR3 sequences, 17% of them present only once. The sequence came from an adult woman who had mild COVID-19 (a few samples of this study predate the infection). Cell type and time point are not known. Source material: PBMCs or a T cell subset sorted from them (not recorded which).

CDR3 bases: TGTGCCAGCAGCTTAGAGGGAACTAGCGGCGCCTACGAGCAGTACTTC. Translation gives CASSLEGTSGAYEQYF. The rearrangement joins TRBV7-4 to TRBJ2-7; 8 nucleotides align to TRBD2. Germline V lookup: CDR1 SGHVT, CDR2 SQSDAQ. The CDR3 has 16 amino acids. The V gene end was trimmed by 1 base and the J gene end by 2 bases; junction bases not matched to a gene: 7. The whole variable domain, filled in from reference TRBV7-4 and TRBJ2-7, reads GAGVSQSPRYKVAKRGRDVALRCDSISGHVTLYWYRQTLGQGSEVLTYSQSDAQRDKSGRPSGRFSAERPERSVSTLKIQRTEQGDSAVYLCASSLEGTSGAYEQYFGPGTRLTVT.